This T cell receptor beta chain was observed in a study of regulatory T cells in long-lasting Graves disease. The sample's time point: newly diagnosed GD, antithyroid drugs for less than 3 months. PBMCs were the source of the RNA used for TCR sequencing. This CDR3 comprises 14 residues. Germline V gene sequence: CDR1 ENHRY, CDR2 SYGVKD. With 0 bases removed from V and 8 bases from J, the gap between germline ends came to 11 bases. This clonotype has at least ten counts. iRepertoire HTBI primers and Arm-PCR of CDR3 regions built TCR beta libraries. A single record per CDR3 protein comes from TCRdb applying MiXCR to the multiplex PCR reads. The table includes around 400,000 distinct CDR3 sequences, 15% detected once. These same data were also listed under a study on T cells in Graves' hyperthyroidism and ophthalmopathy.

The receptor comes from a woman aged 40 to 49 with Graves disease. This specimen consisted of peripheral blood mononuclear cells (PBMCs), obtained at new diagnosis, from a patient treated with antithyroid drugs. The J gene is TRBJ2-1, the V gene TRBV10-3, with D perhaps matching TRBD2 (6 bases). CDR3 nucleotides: TGTGCCATCAGTGAGTCCACTAGCTCGGATGAGCAGTTCTTC. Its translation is CAISESTSSDEQFF.